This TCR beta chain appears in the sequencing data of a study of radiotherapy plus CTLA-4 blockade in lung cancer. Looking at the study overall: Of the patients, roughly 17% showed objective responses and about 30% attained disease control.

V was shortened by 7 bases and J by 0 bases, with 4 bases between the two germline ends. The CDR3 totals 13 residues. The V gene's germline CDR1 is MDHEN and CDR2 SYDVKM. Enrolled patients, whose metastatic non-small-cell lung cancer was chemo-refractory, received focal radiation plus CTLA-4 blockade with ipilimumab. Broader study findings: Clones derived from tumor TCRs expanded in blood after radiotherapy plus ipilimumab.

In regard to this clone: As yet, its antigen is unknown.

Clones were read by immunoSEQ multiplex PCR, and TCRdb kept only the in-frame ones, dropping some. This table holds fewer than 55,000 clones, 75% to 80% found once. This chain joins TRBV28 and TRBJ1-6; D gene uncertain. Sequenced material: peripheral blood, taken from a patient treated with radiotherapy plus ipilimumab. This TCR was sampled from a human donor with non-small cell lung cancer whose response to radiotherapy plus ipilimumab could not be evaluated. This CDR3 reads CASTYSYNSPLHF. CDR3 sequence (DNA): TGTGCCAGCACGTACTCCTATAATTCACCCCTCCACTTT.